This TCR beta chain was captured in a study of human T cells and chemical hapten exposure (dated by TCRdb to the early 2020s). For context, the study as a whole: For sensitization, 2% DPC in acetone was applied to a 2 cm by 2 cm area of upper inner arm skin. Patch testing was performed on the upper back with Finn chambers containing 0.01% DPC, and the patch tests were scored after 6 days according to International Contact Dermatitis Research Group standards. This study followed changes in the peripheral blood TCR repertoire in vivo during primary and secondary sensitization of alopecia patients to the hapten diphenylcyclopropenone (DPC). Blood samples were taken from patients before sensitization (week 0) and then at 2, 6 and about 24 weeks after DPC sensitization. The libraries were sequenced as a pool, and the TCR yield per sample differed mostly because of small variations in library volumes within the pool. The patient cohort, mostly female, included alopecia areata with under or over 50% scalp involvement, alopecia totalis and alopecia universalis. For TCR sequencing, blood came from 25 to 35 alopecia patients at anywhere from one to four time points (pre-sensitization, 2, 6 and 24 weeks). Patients additionally received weekly therapeutic DPC doses to the scalp throughout the approximately 25-week study period. What the work shows at the level of the full study, not this receptor alone: Expanded TCRs formed significantly more large CDR3 similarity clusters than pre-sensitization or healthy control sets, consistent with antigen-driven responses. Alopecia, a presumed autoimmune disease, was present in all patients, so the immune response of the patients might differ from that of healthy individuals. DPC sensitization did not change how many TCRs were above 1 in 1000 frequency, and no evidence was found of alterations in global repertoire structure. The number of PT1 expanded TCRs positively correlated with patch test score, significant at thresholds 8, 16 and 32 but not 4. Repeated subsampling changed both the strength of the expansion versus patch-test correlation and the threshold at which the correlation became significant.

Libraries were prepared through RACE. The run used a NextSeq 500. Library preparation attached unique molecular identifiers to individual cDNA molecules for quantitative, reproducible TCR counting. For every blood RNA sample, sequencing covered both the TCR alpha and TCR beta chains. The published analysis was carried out like this. A median of around 96,000 TCRs per sample was observed, with a range of 23,224 to 690,600. The Decombinator software suite was used to annotate V, J and CDR3 in the TCR reads. Every sample was subsampled to the same number of TCRs (28,000) for the PS versus PT1 abundance plots. TCRs were defined as expanded if absent before sensitization and observed at least eight times at the 2-week time point. TCRdb ran its own pipeline on the public reads, namely fastp trimming at Q25 and MiXCR clone calling, and kept in-frame beta chains. Rows merge per CDR3 protein into single entries with the most common DNA and genes. TCRdb, not the authors, supplied the V and J calls. Present in this sample are approximately 60,000 distinct CDR3 sequences, roughly 10% of which were seen just once. Jointly, the top ten make up approximately 9.9% of the sample.

Concerning this clonotype: Its recognized antigen is unknown. Per-base qualities were not stored, and no clone one base away is much larger.

The CDR3 measures 15 amino acids from cysteine to phenylalanine. The entry retains the CDR3 DNA only, 45 bases that are in frame from base 1. Ends trimmed: V by 5 bases, J by 4 bases; bases unmatched to a gene: 10. Sequences PRHDT (CDR1) and FYEKMQ (CDR2) are obtained from the germline V gene (reference sequence). In light of the paper, this sample's time point label describes: pre-sensitization, week 0. This specimen's treatment or condition label, interpreted: therapeutic diphenylcyclopropenone sensitization with weekly scalp DPC. Blood at each patch-test visit was drawn before the patch test was applied. Patients were considered eligible if aged 18 to 70, diagnosed with alopecia and deemed suitable for DPC therapy, and patients were excluded if pregnant. Total RNA was isolated from unfractionated whole blood collected in Tempus Blood RNA tubes.

Recombination joined TRBV13 with TRBJ2-7; 8 bases in the middle match TRBD1. The clonotype originates from a man aged 35 to 55 with alopecia areata. Some clones in this sample may be carry-over from other donors' samples. Sample: whole blood, taken in connection with sensitization to the hapten diphenylcyclopropenone (DPC). For the CDR3, the sequence is CASSLRQGMVYEQYF. The sequenced DNA is TGTGCCAGCAGCCTCCGACAGGGGATGGTATACGAGCAGTACTTC.